This TCR beta chain originates from a study of T cell responses to AZD1222 COVID-19 vaccine. This table comes from immunoSEQ multiplex PCR, and its TCRdb copy is limited to in-frame clones, with some not included. The top ten hold approximately 3.5% of the sample, which has fewer than 120,000 clones, approximately 90% seen once. Unmatched junction bases numbered 1, after V lost 2 bases and J lost 4 bases. The CDR3 length is 14 residues. CDR1 is LNHDA and CDR2 is SQIVND in the germline V gene (reference sequence). The chain joins TRBV19 to TRBJ2-2; 7 bases are a match to TRBD1. The sequence was obtained from an adult in good health. Source: peripheral blood, taken on day 0 of AZD1222 vaccination. CDR3 residues: CASSIKGATGELFF. In DNA form, the CDR3 reads TGTGCCAGTAGTATAAAGGGGGCCACCGGGGAGCTGTTTTTT.